This is a list of T cell receptor beta chains from one sample in a study of response to subunit inactivated influenza vaccine. TCRdb processed the RT-PCR reads anew with MiXCR; each CDR3 protein has one entry. The repertoire includes some 640,000 distinct CDR3 sequences, about 15% of them detected once, and less than 9% sits in the top ten. The source was PBMCs from blood, collected approximately 15 days before vaccination. These TCRs come from a man aged 50 to 59 who received an inactivated influenza vaccine. Both conserved end residues are part of each CDR3. The D gene is left open where the match is weak. The size field is filled for only some rows; it gives once, few, many or a size class.

D: TRBD2; J: TRBJ2-3; size: few; V: TRBV20-1; CDR3: CSAPNPASGPSTDTQYF; DNA: TGCAGTGCTCCGAACCCCGCTAGCGGCCCTAGCACAGATACGCAGTATTTT
D: TRBD1; J: TRBJ1-2; size: few; V: TRBV29-1; CDR3: CSVKGTESVYGYTF; DNA: TGCAGCGTCAAAGGGACAGAATCTGTCTATGGCTACACCTTC
D: .; J: TRBJ1-4; size: .; V: TRBV7-9; CDR3: CASSQGIANEKLFF; DNA: TGTGCCAGCAGCCAGGGAATTGCTAATGAAAAACTGTTTTTT
D: .; J: TRBJ2-1; size: .; V: TRBV5-1; CDR3: CASSRTSPAVYNEQFF; DNA: TGCGCCAGCAGCCGGACATCACCAGCGGTCTACAATGAGCAGTTCTTC
D: .; J: TRBJ1-1; size: many; V: TRBV28; CDR3: CASSPPPGTEAFF; DNA: TGTGCCAGCAGTCCGCCCCCAGGAACTGAAGCTTTCTTT
D: .; J: TRBJ2-1; size: .; V: TRBV7-9; CDR3: CASSFYSFSSYNEQFF; DNA: TGTGCCAGCAGCTTCTACTCATTTAGCTCCTACAATGAGCAGTTCTTC
D: .; J: TRBJ2-5; size: few; V: TRBV12-3/TRBV12-4; CDR3: CASSIRDYQETQYF; DNA: TGTGCCAGCAGTATACGGGATTACCAAGAGACCCAGTACTTC
D: TRBD2; J: TRBJ2-3; size: .; V: TRBV30; CDR3: CAGAGTSGADTQYF; DNA: TGTGCCGGGGCCGGGACTAGCGGTGCAGATACGCAGTATTTT
D: TRBD2; J: TRBJ2-5; size: few; V: TRBV20-1; CDR3: CSAPMTSGRFETQYF; DNA: TGCAGTGCTCCAATGACTAGCGGGAGATTTGAGACCCAGTACTTC
D: .; J: TRBJ2-7; size: .; V: TRBV7-2; CDR3: CASSLFAGKDEQYF; DNA: TGTGCCAGCAGCTTATTCGCAGGGAAAGACGAGCAGTACTTC
D: .; J: TRBJ2-7; size: .; V: TRBV10-3; CDR3: CAISELASSYEQYF; DNA: TGTGCCATCAGTGAGTTAGCGAGCTCCTACGAGCAGTACTTC
D: TRBD1; J: TRBJ2-2; size: few; V: TRBV5-5; CDR3: CASSDGQGAYTGELFF; DNA: TGTGCCAGCAGCGACGGACAGGGGGCCTACACCGGGGAGCTGTTTTTT
D: TRBD1; J: TRBJ2-2; size: few; V: TRBV29-1; CDR3: CSVGDGTAPSTKLFF; DNA: TGCAGCGTTGGGGACGGGACAGCCCCCTCGACGAAGCTGTTTTTT
D: .; J: TRBJ2-7; size: few; V: TRBV5-1; CDR3: CASSLAGQGATYEQYF; DNA: TGCGCCAGCAGCTTGGCCGGGCAGGGCGCGACCTACGAGCAGTACTTC
D: TRBD2; J: TRBJ2-1; size: .; V: TRBV19; CDR3: CASRTSGYYNEQFF; DNA: TGTGCCAGTAGGACTAGCGGGTACTACAATGAGCAGTTCTTC
D: .; J: TRBJ1-2; size: few; V: TRBV7-2; CDR3: CASSLVPDSFYGYTF; DNA: TGTGCCAGCAGCTTAGTCCCCGACAGCTTCTATGGCTACACCTTC
D: .; J: TRBJ2-5; size: .; V: TRBV18; CDR3: CASSPPSGTQETQYF; DNA: TGTGCCAGCTCACCACCGTCAGGGACCCAAGAGACCCAGTACTTC
D: .; J: TRBJ1-1; size: many; V: TRBV2; CDR3: CASSEVNTEAFF; DNA: TGTGCCAGCAGTGAAGTGAACACTGAAGCTTTCTTT
D: .; J: TRBJ2-7; size: .; V: TRBV14; CDR3: CARQNPRQTSYEQYF; DNA: TGTGCCAGACAGAACCCGAGACAGACATCCTACGAGCAGTACTTC
D: TRBD1; J: TRBJ1-1; size: few; V: TRBV6-5; CDR3: CASSYQGQGNTEAFF; DNA: TGTGCCAGCAGTTACCAGGGACAGGGGAACACTGAAGCTTTCTTT